By its share, the clone carrying this T cell receptor (beta chain) is large. Its antigen is not known. With the Oncomine TCR Beta short-read assay, DNA from cultured CD4+ T cells was sequenced. TCRdb re-analysed the PCR reads in MiXCR, keeping a single row per CDR3 protein. The sample includes around 13,000 distinct CDR3 sequences, more than 40% of them seen just once. This CDR3 has 17 amino acids. V was pared by 1 base and J by 3 bases, with 5 bases of the junction left unmatched. These data originate in a study of vaccination and CD4 T cells after COVID-19. Study-level information: Median time from COVID diagnosis to post-COVID sampling was roughly 100 days (35 to 161). Post-vaccine sampling followed dose two by a median about 72 days (range 14 to 241).

Treatment denoted: roughly 11-day PBMC culture with coronavirus spike peptide pools or control peptides (ViraFEST assay). The chain carries TRBV5-3 and TRBJ1-5; TRBD1 matches at 12 bases. TRBV5-3 is designated an ORF whose function remains uncertain. The origin of this receptor is a human donor who had recovered from COVID-19. The specimen was CD4+ T cells from blood, cultured in vitro. Here the CDR3 reads CARSLRGTGGLNQPQHF. CDR3 nucleotides: TGTGCCAGAAGCTTGCGTGGGACAGGGGGCCTCAATCAGCCCCAGCATTTT.